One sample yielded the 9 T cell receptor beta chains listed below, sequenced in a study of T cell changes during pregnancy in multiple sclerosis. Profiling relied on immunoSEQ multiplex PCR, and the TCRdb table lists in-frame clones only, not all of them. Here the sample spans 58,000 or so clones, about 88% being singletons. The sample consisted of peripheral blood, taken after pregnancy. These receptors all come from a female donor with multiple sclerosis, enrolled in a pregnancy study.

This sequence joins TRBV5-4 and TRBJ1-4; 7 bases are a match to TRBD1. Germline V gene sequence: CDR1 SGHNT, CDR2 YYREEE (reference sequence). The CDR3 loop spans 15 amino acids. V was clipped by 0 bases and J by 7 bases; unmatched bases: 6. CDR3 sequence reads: CASSLAATGSEKLFF. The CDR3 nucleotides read TGTGCCAGCAGCTTGGCCGCGACAGGGAGTGAAAAACTGTTTTTT.

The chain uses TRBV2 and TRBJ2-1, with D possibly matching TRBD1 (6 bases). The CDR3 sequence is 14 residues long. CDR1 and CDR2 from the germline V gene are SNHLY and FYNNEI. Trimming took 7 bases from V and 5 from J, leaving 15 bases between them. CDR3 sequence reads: CASTDRLINNEQFF. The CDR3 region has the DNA TGTGCCAGCACAGACAGGTTGATTAACAATGAGCAGTTCTTC.

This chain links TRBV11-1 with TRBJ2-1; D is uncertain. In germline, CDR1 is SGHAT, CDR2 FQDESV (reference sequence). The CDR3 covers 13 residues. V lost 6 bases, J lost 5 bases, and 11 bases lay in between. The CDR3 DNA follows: TGTGCCAGCAGTTTGGGTCAGGACAATGAGCAGTTCTTC. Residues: CASSLGQDNEQFF.

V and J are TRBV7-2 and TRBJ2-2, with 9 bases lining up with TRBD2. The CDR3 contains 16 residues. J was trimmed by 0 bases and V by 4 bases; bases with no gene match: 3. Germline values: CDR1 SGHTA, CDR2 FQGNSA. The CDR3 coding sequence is TGTGCCAGCAGCTCCATAGCGGGGGCGAACACCGGGGAGCTGTTTTTT. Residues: CASSSIAGANTGELFF.

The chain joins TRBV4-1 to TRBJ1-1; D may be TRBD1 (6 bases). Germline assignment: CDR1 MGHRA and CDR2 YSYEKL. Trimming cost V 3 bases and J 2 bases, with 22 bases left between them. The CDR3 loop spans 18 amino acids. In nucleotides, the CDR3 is TGCGCCAGCAGCCACCACCAGGGGTCGACCCTTTTCAACACTGAAGCTTTCTTT. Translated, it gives CASSHHQGSTLFNTEAFF.

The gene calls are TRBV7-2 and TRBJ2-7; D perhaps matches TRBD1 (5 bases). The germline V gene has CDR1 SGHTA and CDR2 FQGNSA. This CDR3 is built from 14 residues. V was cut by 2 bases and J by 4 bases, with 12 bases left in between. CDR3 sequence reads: CASSLSGHLYEQYF. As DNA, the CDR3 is TGTGCCAGCAGCTTATCCGGACATCTTTACGAGCAGTACTTC.

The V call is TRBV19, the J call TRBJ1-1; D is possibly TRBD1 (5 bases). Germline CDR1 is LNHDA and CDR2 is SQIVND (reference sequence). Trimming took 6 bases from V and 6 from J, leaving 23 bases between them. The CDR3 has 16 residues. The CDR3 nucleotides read TGTGCCAGTAGCAGGGACTCCTCCTCCCTTACCCCTGAAGCTTTCTTT. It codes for CASSRDSSSLTPEAFF.

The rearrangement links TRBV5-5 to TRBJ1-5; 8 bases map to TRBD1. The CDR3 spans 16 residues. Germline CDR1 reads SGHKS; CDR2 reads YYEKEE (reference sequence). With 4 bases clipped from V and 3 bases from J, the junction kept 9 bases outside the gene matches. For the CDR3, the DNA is TGTGCCAGCAGCGATTGGACAGGGAGCGCCAATCAGCCCCAGCATTTT. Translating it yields CASSDWTGSANQPQHF.

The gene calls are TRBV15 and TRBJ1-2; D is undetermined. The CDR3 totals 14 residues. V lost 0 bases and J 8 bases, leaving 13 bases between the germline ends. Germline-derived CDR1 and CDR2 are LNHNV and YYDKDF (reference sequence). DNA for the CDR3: TGTGCCACCAGCAGAGATTTGGCCGACTGGGGCTACACCTTC. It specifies CATSRDLADWGYTF. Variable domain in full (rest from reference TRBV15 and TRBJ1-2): DAMVIQNPRYQVTQFGKPVTLSCSQTLNHNVMYWYQQKSSQAPKLLFHYYDKDFNNEADTPDNFQSRRPNTSFCFLDIRSPGLGDTAMYLCATSRDLADWGYTFGSGTRLTVV.